Listed below are T cell receptor beta chains from one sample, sequenced in a study of T cell responses to AZD1222 COVID-19 vaccine. The protocol was immunoSEQ multiplex PCR, while the TCRdb copy is restricted to in-frame clones and leaves out a portion. This table holds over 120,000 clones, 90% to 95% found once. Sequenced material: peripheral blood, taken on day 0 of AZD1222 vaccination. These receptor sequences come from an adult in good health. Each CDR3 is given with its conserved first and last residue. The order of the fields is D gene, J gene, V gene, clone size, CDR3 DNA, CDR3 protein. A D gene is named only where the DNA matches it firmly. Only some rows state a clone size, as once, few, many or a class for expanded clones.

TRBD1,TRBJ1-1,TRBV5-4,NA,TGTGCCAGCAGCTTCAGGGGGGGGAACACTGAAGCTTTCTTT,CASSFRGGNTEAFF
NA,TRBJ1-1,TRBV10-1,NA,TGCGCCAGCATGGGGGACCACACTGAAGCTTTCTTT,CASMGDHTEAFF
NA,TRBJ1-2,TRBV12-3/TRBV12-4,NA,TGTGCCAGCAGTTTACGGGGAACCGTAGGCTACACCTTC,CASSLRGTVGYTF
NA,TRBJ1-1,TRBV10-3,NA,TGTGCCATCGTAGACATCGTGAACACTGAAGCTTTCTTT,CAIVDIVNTEAFF
NA,TRBJ1-1,TRBV9,NA,TGTGCCAGCAGCGCCCTAATGAACACTGAAGCTTTCTTT,CASSALMNTEAFF
NA,TRBJ1-5,TRBV30,NA,TGTGCCTGGAGTGGACCCGGTGGGCCCCAGCATTTT,CAWSGPGGPQHF
NA,TRBJ1-1,TRBV6-2/TRBV6-3,NA,TGTGCCAGCAGTTCACCCCACACAGGGTCGTACACTGAAGCTTTCTTT,CASSSPHTGSYTEAFF
TRBD1,TRBJ2-2,TRBV5-6,NA,TGTGCCAGCAGCCCACCGGGACAGGGTTCCACCGGGGAGCTGTTTTTT,CASSPPGQGSTGELFF
NA,TRBJ1-5,TRBV12-5,NA,TGTGCTAGTGGTTTGGAGGTCGAAGACAATCAGCCCCAGCATTTT,CASGLEVEDNQPQHF
NA,TRBJ1-5,TRBV19,once,TGTGCCAGTAGTATAGAGACAGTCCAGCATTTT,CASSIETVQHF
NA,TRBJ1-1,TRBV27,NA,TGTGCCAGTTCTCGGGACTTTCTTTCTGAAGCTTTCTTT,CASSRDFLSEAFF
TRBD1,TRBJ1-5,TRBV30,NA,TGTGCCTGGAGTGACGGCCAGGGGGGATATCAGCCCCAGCATTTT,CAWSDGQGGYQPQHF
NA,TRBJ2-2,TRBV9,NA,TGTGCCAGCAGCGTAGGGCGCGGCGTCGCCGGGGAGCTGTTTTTT,CASSVGRGVAGELFF
NA,TRBJ1-1,TRBV5-1,once,TGCGCCAGCAGCTTTACGGGCAGCATGAACACTGAAGCTTTCTTT,CASSFTGSMNTEAFF
NA,TRBJ1-1,TRBV5-4,NA,TGTGCCAGCAGCTTGGCTGGGGTGGCTGAAGCTTTCTTT,CASSLAGVAEAFF
TRBD2,TRBJ2-5,TRBV5-4,NA,TGTGCCAGCAGCGCCAGCGGGGGGCGGGAGACCCAGTACTTC,CASSASGGRETQYF
TRBD2,TRBJ2-1,TRBV6-4,once,TGTGCCAGCAGTGACTCGAGCGGGGGGTTTGTTGATGAGCAGTTCTTC,CASSDSSGGFVDEQFF
TRBD1,TRBJ1-1,TRBV5-1,NA,TGCGCCAGCAGCTTGGCAGGGGGCTTGGGGACTGAAGCTTTCTTT,CASSLAGGLGTEAFF
TRBD1,TRBJ1-4,TRBV6-6,NA,TGTGCCAGCATGGTCTCCGGGACAGGGTGGGAAAAACTGTTTTTT,CASMVSGTGWEKLFF
TRBD1,TRBJ1-3,TRBV10-3,NA,TGTGCCATCAGTGAGCCGGGACAGACGAGCTCTGGAAACACCATATATTTT,CAISEPGQTSSGNTIYF
TRBD1,TRBJ2-3,TRBV6-1,NA,TGTGCCAGCAGTGAAGGTTCAGGGGGTCCTGTGGCAGATACGCAGTATTTT,CASSEGSGGPVADTQYF
TRBD1,TRBJ1-1,TRBV29-1,NA,TGCAGCGTCTCGAGACAGGGAGGAAACACTGAAGCTTTCTTT,CSVSRQGGNTEAFF
NA,TRBJ1-1,TRBV7-8,NA,TGTGCCAGCACCCCCGAATCAGGGTACATGAACACTGAAGCTTTCTTT,CASTPESGYMNTEAFF
NA,TRBJ1-6,TRBV2,NA,TGTGCCAGCAGTGAGTCGGAAAGCTCCTATAATTCACCCCTCCACTTT,CASSESESSYNSPLHF
NA,TRBJ2-5,TRBV3-1/TRBV3-2,NA,TGTGCCAGCAGCCAAACGGGGAACGAAGAGACCCAGTACTTC,CASSQTGNEETQYF
TRBD2,TRBJ2-3,TRBV6-4,once,TGTGCCAGCAGAAAATCGGGGGGAGGTACAGATACGCAGTATTTT,CASRKSGGGTDTQYF
NA,TRBJ1-4,TRBV14,NA,TGTGCCAGCAGCCAAGATCCCGGGGGCCGCAGGGAAAAACTGTTTTTT,CASSQDPGGRREKLFF
NA,TRBJ2-5,TRBV7-9,NA,TGTGCCAGCAGCTTATGGACGGCAAGCAAAGAGACCCAGTACTTC,CASSLWTASKETQYF
NA,TRBJ1-2,TRBV28,NA,TGTGCCAGCAGTTTAATAGGGGGTGGCTACACCTTC,CASSLIGGGYTF
TRBD2,TRBJ2-5,TRBV27,once,TGTGCCAGCCGACCACTAGCGTACCTTCAAGAGACCCAGTACTTC,CASRPLAYLQETQYF
TRBD1,TRBJ1-2,TRBV12-3/TRBV12-4,NA,TGTGCCAGCAGTTCACAGGGGTTCCATGGCTACACCTTC,CASSSQGFHGYTF
NA,TRBJ2-7,TRBV11-2,NA,TGTGCCAGCAGCTCCCGGACAGCTTTAGGCCTTAACTTC,CASSSRTALGLNF
NA,TRBJ2-2,TRBV27,NA,TGTGCCAGCAGTTTGAGGACAGCGAACACCGGGGAGCTGTTTTTT,CASSLRTANTGELFF
NA,TRBJ1-6,TRBV11-2,NA,TGTGCCAGCAGCCGGCCCACTTCACCCCTCCACTTT,CASSRPTSPLHF
NA,TRBJ1-2,TRBV5-4,NA,TGTGCCAGCAGCTTGGTAGGCAGGGGCTATGGCTACACCTTC,CASSLVGRGYGYTF
NA,TRBJ2-2,TRBV18,NA,TGTGCCAGCTCACCACCTCCCCTTGAGGACACCGGGGAGCTGTTTTTT,CASSPPPLEDTGELFF
NA,TRBJ1-5,TRBV27,NA,TGTGCCAGCAGTTTAATCCATCAGCCCCAGCATTTT,CASSLIHQPQHF
NA,TRBJ2-6,TRBV7-9,many,TGTGCCAGCAGTTGGCTGGGCTCTGGGGCCAACGTCCTGACTTTC,CASSWLGSGANVLTF
TRBD1,TRBJ1-3,TRBV4-1,NA,TGCGCCAGCAGCCAAGAGGGGACAGAAAACTTCTCTGGAAACACCATATATTTT,CASSQEGTENFSGNTIYF
NA,TRBJ2-7,TRBV18,NA,TGTGCCAGCGGGACTGGTTACGAGCAGTACTTC,CASGTGYEQYF
NA,TRBJ1-6,TRBV7-2,NA,TGTGCCAGCAGCCGTGGACAGTTGGGGGTGTCACCCCTCCACTTT,CASSRGQLGVSPLHF
TRBD1,TRBJ2-5,TRBV6-5,NA,TGTGCCAGCAGTTACTCGACAGGGGAAGAGACCCAGTACTTC,CASSYSTGEETQYF
NA,TRBJ1-4,TRBV6-6,NA,TGTGCCAGCAGTTACCCCGGGGGGCATAATGAAAAACTGTTTTTT,CASSYPGGHNEKLFF
TRBD1,TRBJ2-3,TRBV28,NA,TGTGCCAGCAGTTTGTCAGGGGGCACGACAGATACGCAGTATTTT,CASSLSGGTTDTQYF
NA,TRBJ1-1,TRBV2,NA,TGTGCCAGGTCGTTGGCTCAAAGGGGTACTGAAGCTTTCTTT,CARSLAQRGTEAFF
NA,TRBJ2-5,TRBV2,NA,TGTGCCAGCAGTGAACGACCGCGTGTGGAGACCCAGTACTTC,CASSERPRVETQYF
TRBD2,TRBJ2-3,TRBV2,few,TGTGCCAGCAACGGCGGGGGGACGAATACGCAGTATTTT,CASNGGGTNTQYF
TRBD1,TRBJ2-1,TRBV11-3,NA,TGTGCCAGCAGCTTAGAACAGGGGGGCTACAATGAGCAGTTCTTC,CASSLEQGGYNEQFF
TRBD1,TRBJ1-6,TRBV5-5,NA,TGTGCCAGCAGTCCGGGACAGGCCAATTCACCCCTCCACTTT,CASSPGQANSPLHF
NA,TRBJ2-5,TRBV3-1/TRBV3-2,NA,TGTGCCAGCAGCGCAAGTCCCTCTTTCCAAGAGACCCAGTACTTC,CASSASPSFQETQYF
NA,TRBJ1-2,TRBV4-1,NA,TGCGCCAGCAGCCAAGCTGCGAACTATGGCTACACCTTC,CASSQAANYGYTF
TRBD1,TRBJ1-4,TRBV7-3,once,TGTGCCAGCGGGGGGGACAGCGCCTTGGAGAAACTGTTTTTT,CASGGDSALEKLFF
NA,TRBJ1-6,TRBV7-9,NA,TGTGCCAGCAGCGGCCTGGGGACCTATAATTCACCCCTCCACTTT,CASSGLGTYNSPLHF
NA,TRBJ1-3,TRBV6-6,NA,TGTGCCAGCAGTCCGCGGGCTGGACGGGCCATCGGAAACACCATATATTTT,CASSPRAGRAIGNTIYF
TRBD1,TRBJ2-2,TRBV27,NA,TGTGCCAGCAGTTTGGACAGGGTATCCGGGGAGCTGTTTTTT,CASSLDRVSGELFF